The clone carrying this TCR beta chain was seen a few times. The antigen is unknown. The data belong to a study of response to subunit inactivated influenza vaccine. Study-level results: There was a suggestion from the authors that each seasonal influenza vaccination recruits few new T cells.

The ends were cut back, 0 bases at V and 7 bases at J, with 19 bases in the middle. The CDR3 runs 16 residues. CDR1 and CDR2 (germline): LNHNV, YYDKDF (reference sequence). TCRdb re-called the RT-PCR reads with MiXCR, one entry per CDR3 protein. Of about 780,000 distinct CDR3 sequences in the sample, about 18% are singletons; the top ten hold 11%. This clonotype was sampled from a man aged 50 or older who received an inactivated influenza vaccine. This specimen consisted of PBMCs from blood, obtained around 5 days after vaccination. The chain combines TRBV15 with TRBJ2-7; D remains ambiguous. The CDR3 sequence: CATSREVAGSDSEQYF. The DNA for the CDR3 is TGTGCCACCAGCAGAGAAGTGGCAGGCTCTGACTCAGAGCAGTACTTC.